This T cell receptor beta chain is drawn from a study of cytomegalovirus exposure and HLA in healthy donors listed by TCRdb under 2017. Some background on the complete study: In an earlier analysis of under 600 of the donors, about 270 Gb of sequence data and just under 120 million unique TCR beta sequences from 150 million to 200 million T cells were reported. All discovery cohort repertoires had been generated using a single sequencing platform. Donor age, sex, ethnicity and CMV serostatus were compiled alongside the repertoire data. The later analysis used no new phenotypic data to find candidate immune exposures, relying instead on TCR beta sequences and their occurrence across donors. The study aimed to test whether signatures of past pathogen exposure could be identified by cataloging public T cell receptors. A later analysis re-examined previously published TCR beta repertoires from more than 600 donors and added high-resolution HLA genotyping to investigate patterns of TCR occurrence. An early release covering roughly 640 HLA-typed donors comprised about 290 gigabases of sequencing data and tens of millions of unique TCR sequences. Both class I and class II loci were covered by HLA typing, at four-digit resolution. To predict cytomegalovirus infection status, the study combined high-throughput TCR immunosequencing, statistical association of individual TCRs with disease status, and machine learning. Of the approximately 400 genotyped donors, roughly 76% were placed in the genetic ancestry cluster associated with self-reported Caucasian donors. A handful of DR-DQ haplotypes were handled as single units for association and clustering because linkage in the cohort was strong. In addition to the first cohort of 650 to 800 subjects, a separate validation cohort of 120 different subjects was used. Using immunosequencing, the study profiled T cell repertoires from fewer than 700 subjects and related those repertoires to cytomegalovirus serostatus. A later genetic analysis took genome-wide SNP genotypes for about three fifths of the roughly 670 donors and used that subset as a discovery cohort. Across approximately 420 genotyped donors of the cohort, an average of about 220,000 unique TCR beta nucleotide sequences per donor were sequenced, and 15% to 20% of those sequences were non-productive. The number of donors typed differed by locus, with 629-630 for A, B, C, DRB1 and DQB1, 522 for DQA1, over 600 for DPA1, and 400 to 490 for DPB1. An earlier analysis of 587 of the donors used high-throughput TCR beta sequencing to judge whether each TCR beta V gene segment behaved as functional or pseudogenic. Points the paper makes about the study in general: Compared with equally common non-associated chains, HLA-associated TCR beta chains in a later analysis were more clonally expanded and had lower generation probabilities. Assigning TCR associations to individual alleles was difficult when HLA alleles, especially DR and DQ, strongly co-occurred. In a later genetic analysis, a missense DCLRE1C variant was associated with V-gene and J-gene trimming of TCR beta chains, and the association was replicated in an independent cohort. The study gave a list of about 160 TCR beta chains associated with cytomegalovirus. Compared with the approximately 700-donor mean, donors in an Asian-associated ancestry cluster had fewer N-insertions in productive TCRs, according to a later genetic analysis. Because the 87-base-pair reads could not distinguish some IMGT-functional V segments, including TRBV6-2 and TRBV6-3, those segments were excluded. The sequencing pipeline was judged likely to have produced a cluster of highly shared sequence variants as a technical artifact. Most CMV-associated TCR beta chains appeared to be HLA-restricted in a later analysis, and the HLA associations seemed to be driven largely by CMV exposure. In an earlier analysis of fewer than 750 of the donors, most TCR beta V segments were observed in productive rearrangements about 87% or about 30% of the time, broadly matching IMGT annotations. According to a later analysis, parvovirus B19, influenza, CMV and Epstein-Barr virus appeared linked to several top co-occurrence clusters. Seventeen rarely observed V segments, including chromosome 9 orphons, were excluded from the earlier analysis of approximately 600 of the donors because counts were too low. According to a later analysis, TCR association rates differed among HLA loci, with DRB1 alleles showing the most associated TCRs and HLA-C alleles showing the fewest. For the cohort, immune exposure information was limited to CMV serostatus. The presence/absence analyses assumed that sequencing depth was roughly uniform across donors, and that assumption may not be true. At a false discovery rate of 0.05, a later analysis linked approximately 18,000 TCR beta sequences to specific HLA alleles. In vitro tests confirmed that a few of the cytomegalovirus-associated TCR beta chains recognize cytomegalovirus antigens. HLA typing was unavailable for some donors at each locus, so association tests used only the typed subset. Correlated functional status among segregating V segments might reflect linkage disequilibrium, but an unknown experimental factor could not be ruled out. A further reported finding was that TCR beta sequences accurately predicted the HLA-A and HLA-B alleles for most subjects in the first cohort. While some public TCRs were present in many individuals, most TCR sequences turned up only very rarely across donors. According to the authors, the approach could potentially be generalized to other disease states and immunological phenotypes. Cytomegalovirus status was reported to be diagnosed by the classifier with high specificity and sensitivity in both the original and validation cohorts. Only TCR beta chains were sequenced in this cohort, and the absence of alpha or paired-chain data limited detectable features.

The library was built by means of the immunoSEQ multiplex PCR assay. For the multiplex PCR, a mixture combining 60 forward primers for TCR Vbeta segments and 13 reverse primers for TCR Jbeta segments was used. The CDR3 region of rearranged TCR beta genes was amplified from genomic DNA by a multiplex PCR assay. Amplified TCR beta libraries were sequenced as 87-base-pair reads on the Illumina HiSeq System. The authors' analysis ran thus. A later analysis tallied roughly 78 million unique TCR beta chains across the 666 repertoires, and about 12 million of those chains were shared by two or more donors. A nearest-neighbor algorithm error-corrected the raw reads and collapsed the reads into unique sequences, merging closely related sequences to remove PCR and sequencing errors. Alignment of CDR3 sequences to IMGT reference sequences was used to assign V, D and J gene segments. For a sequence to be retained, a match of at least six nucleotides was required to both a V gene segment and a J gene segment. Rearrangements were classified as productive when the CDR3 lacked stop codons and remained in frame with V and J, and all other rearrangements were classified as non-productive. CDR3 was defined according to IMGT convention as the region running from the second conserved V-encoded cysteine to the conserved J-encoded phenylalanine. The earlier analysis of about 610 of the donors excluded sequences that lacked an unambiguous match to a single V gene segment. An earlier analysis of fewer than 750 of the donors classified V segments as functional when productive rearrangements were above 56.7% and as segregating when the standard deviation between donors was above 5%. A statistical classification framework was developed to diagnose cytomegalovirus status using the catalog of TCR beta chain sequences. In a later analysis, TCR nucleotide sequences were compared against IMGT/GENE-DB human TR gene sequences so that V and J genes could be assigned. In a later analysis, CDR3 sequences and most-parsimonious VDJ recombination scenarios were assigned using the TCRdist pipeline. In a later analysis, each TCR beta chain was defined by its CDR3 amino acid sequence together with its V-gene family, and reads lacking a unique V-gene family were excluded. To address suspected cross-contamination and a sequencing artifact, a later analysis removed roughly 640 highly shared, low-generation-probability nucleotide sequences. In a later analysis, a clonal expansion index was calculated for each public chain from normalized within-repertoire ranks of inferred template counts. In a later analysis, generation probabilities were computed using a VDJ recombination model fitted to out-of-frame rearrangements, and the results were checked against IGoR. In a later analysis, TCR-TCR, TCR-HLA and TCR-CMV co-occurrence was scored with hypergeometric tests, and a repertoire-size bias correction was applied to TCR pairs. False discovery rates were estimated in a later analysis by permuting HLA or CMV assignments 20 times. A later analysis grouped co-occurring TCRs with DBSCAN, adding TCRdist sequence similarity when clustering within HLA-allele-positive subsets. Co-occurrence clustering excluded repertoires with fewer than 30,000 or more than 120,000 public chains, plus five with anomalous nucleotide sharing. Here the immuneACCESS table is served through TCRdb, limited to in-frame sequences with V and J called. Missing clones are a known gap in these copies; in checked studies unresolved V genes cover under half, and the rest lacks a known reason. The V and J calls and clone size are taken from that table; D and trimming were inferred from the DNA. For this sample there are under 200,000 clones; about 75% appear just once. Over 1.1% of the sample is in the top ten clones.

Reading from cysteine to phenylalanine, the CDR3 counts 14 amino acids. Only CDR3 DNA remains: 42 bases, in frame from the first base. Relative to germline, V is 8 bases shorter and J is 9 bases shorter, with 17 bases between their ends. For CDR1 and CDR2, the germline V gene lists MDHEN and SYDVKM. In the case of this clone: Its binding antigen is unknown. Base qualities are not provided; no much larger clone lies one nucleotide away.

The cohort was made up of 500 to 850 healthy bone marrow donors. Cohort members were all nominally healthy when sampled, although unrecorded immune exposures were likely present. The donor tested CMV seronegative and was one of the 352 seronegative cohort members. Each donor provided a peripheral blood sample, and peripheral blood mononuclear cells were used for TCR beta sequencing. Genomic DNA was extracted from the blood cell samples with the Qiagen DNeasy Blood Extraction Kit. Source material: PBMCs. The rearranged segments are TRBV28 and TRBJ1-6; the D gene is not confidently resolved. This clonotype originated in a man aged 18 to 30 in good health and CMV-seronegative. The DNA reads TGTGCCAGCGGCACCGGGAGTGAGGGTTCACCCCTCCACTTT. Its product reads: CASGTGSEGSPLHF.